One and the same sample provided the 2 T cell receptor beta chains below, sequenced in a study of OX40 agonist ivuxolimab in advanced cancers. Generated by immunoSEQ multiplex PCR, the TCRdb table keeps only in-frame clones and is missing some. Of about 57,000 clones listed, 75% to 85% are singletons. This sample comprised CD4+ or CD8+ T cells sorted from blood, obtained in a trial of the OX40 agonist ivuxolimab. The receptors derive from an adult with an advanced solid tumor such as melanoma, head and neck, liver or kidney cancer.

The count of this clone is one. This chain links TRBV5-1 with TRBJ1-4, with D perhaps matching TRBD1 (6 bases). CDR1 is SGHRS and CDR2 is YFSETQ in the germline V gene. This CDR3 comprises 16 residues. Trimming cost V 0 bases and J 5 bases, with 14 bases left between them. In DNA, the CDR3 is TGCGCCAGCAGCTTGGCCGCGGGACAAAGAAATGAAAAACTGTTTTTT. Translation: CASSLAAGQRNEKLFF.

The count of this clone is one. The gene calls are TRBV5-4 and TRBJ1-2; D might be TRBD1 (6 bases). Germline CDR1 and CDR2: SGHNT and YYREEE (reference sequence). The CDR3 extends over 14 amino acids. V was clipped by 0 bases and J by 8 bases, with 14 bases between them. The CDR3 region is CASSLELRTGGYTF. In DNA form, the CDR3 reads TGTGCCAGCAGCTTGGAGCTGCGAACAGGGGGCTACACCTTC.